This T cell receptor beta chain emerged from a study of CD8 T cells in ankylosing spondylitis. Findings and caveats of the study: Blood from ankylosing spondylitis patients appeared to carry a characteristic roughly 8-variant TCR beta motif. According to the report, clones linked to the disease were significantly enriched in matched synovial fluid samples taken from ankylosing spondylitis patients. Clones linked to the disease showed a CD8+ phenotype. They occurred at relatively low frequencies in peripheral blood.

V dropped 7 bases and J dropped 11 bases, with 14 bases sitting between them. The CDR3 consists of 11 residues. TCRdb reanalysed the 5' RACE reads using MiXCR and keeps one entry per CDR3 protein. Found here are 750,000 to 850,000 distinct CDR3 sequences, approximately 12% of them singletons; the top ten hold under 0.6%. This clonotype was recorded a few times. Its specificity is not known. The specimen sequenced was blood, either unsorted or a sorted T cell fraction (not recorded which). The receptor was derived from a male donor with ankylosing spondylitis. The rearrangement links TRBV12-3 or TRBV12-4 to TRBJ1-1, with D possibly matching TRBD1 (5 bases). In DNA, the CDR3 is TGTGCCAGCATAACCGGGGGGGAGGCTTTCTTT. Amino acid sequence: CASITGGEAFF.